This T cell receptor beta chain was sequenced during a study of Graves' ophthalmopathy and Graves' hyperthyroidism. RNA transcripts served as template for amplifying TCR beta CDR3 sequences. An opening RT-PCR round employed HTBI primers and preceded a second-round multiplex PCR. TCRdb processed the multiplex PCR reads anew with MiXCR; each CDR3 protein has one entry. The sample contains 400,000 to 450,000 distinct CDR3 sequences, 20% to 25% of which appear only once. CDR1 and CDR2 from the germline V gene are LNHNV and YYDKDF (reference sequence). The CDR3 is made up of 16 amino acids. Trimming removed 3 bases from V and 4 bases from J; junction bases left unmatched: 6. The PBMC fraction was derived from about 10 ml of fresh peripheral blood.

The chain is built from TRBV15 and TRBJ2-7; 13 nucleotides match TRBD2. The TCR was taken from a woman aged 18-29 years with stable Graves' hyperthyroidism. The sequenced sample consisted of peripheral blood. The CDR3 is CATSRPLAGGSYEQYF. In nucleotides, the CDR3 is TGTGCCACCAGCAGGCCACTAGCGGGAGGGTCGTACGAGCAGTACTTC. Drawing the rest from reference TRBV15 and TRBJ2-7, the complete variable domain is DAMVIQNPRYQVTQFGKPVTLSCSQTLNHNVMYWYQQKSSQAPKLLFHYYDKDFNNEADTPDNFQSRRPNTSFCFLDIRSPGLGDTAMYLCATSRPLAGGSYEQYFGPGTRLTVT.